The 27 T cell receptor beta chains below all came from one sample that was sequenced in a study of blood T cells in healthy people across ages. Primed by a sample-barcoded 5' primer and a J-beta primer mix, a second PCR proceeded for 7 to 11 cycles. TCRdb re-called the 5' RACE reads through MiXCR, storing one row per CDR3 protein. Here the sample spans roughly 1,500,000 distinct CDR3 sequences, approximately 40% being singletons. Specimen: blood. These receptors all come from a young woman in good health.

This clonotype appeared a few times. This chain joins TRBV5-1 and TRBJ1-2; D perhaps matches TRBD1 (5 bases). Trimming took off 4 bases at V and 11 bases at J, with 21 bases between the two ends. Germline CDR1 is SGHRS and CDR2 is YFSETQ. The CDR3 has 14 amino acids. The CDR3 loop is CASSPGGAQTDYTF. The CDR3 region has the DNA TGCGCCAGCAGCCCCGGTGGGGCCCAGACGGATTACACCTTC.

A single count supports this clonotype. V usage is TRBV6-5 and J usage is TRBJ2-3, with TRBD1 matching over 8 bases. Per germline, CDR1 MNHEY and CDR2 SVGAGI. CDR3 length equals 15 residues. After removal of 6 bases from V and 2 bases from J, the junction contained 7 bases not matched to a gene. The CDR3 spells CASSVDRGDTDTQYF. CDR3 coding DNA: TGTGCCAGCAGCGTTGACAGGGGCGACACAGATACGCAGTATTTT.

This chain connects TRBV4-1 to TRBJ1-2; the D is unclear. Germline values: CDR1 MGHRA, CDR2 YSYEKL. V was shortened by 4 bases and J by 8 bases, with 11 bases between the two germline ends. CDR3 size: 12 residues. The CDR3 region is CASSLHREGYTF. The CDR3 DNA follows: TGCGCCAGCAGCCTTCATCGGGAGGGCTACACCTTC.

V and J are TRBV27 and TRBJ2-7, with D tentatively TRBD1 (5 bases). Germline V CDR1 and CDR2: MNHEY, SMNVEV (reference sequence). The ends were cut back, 2 bases at V and 3 bases at J, with 11 bases in the middle. The CDR3 spans 14 residues. The CDR3 region has the DNA TGTGCCAGCAGTTTAAGTACAGGAATCTACGAGCAGTACTTC. It translates to CASSLSTGIYEQYF.

The V call is TRBV4-1, the J call TRBJ2-7; TRBD2 matches 11 bases. In germline, CDR1 is MGHRA, CDR2 YSYEKL. The CDR3 totals 17 residues. The J segment lost 3 bases and the V segment lost 0 bases, leaving 7 bases of the junction unmatched. CDR3 region: CASSQDVLAGGVYEQYF. CDR3 nucleotide sequence: TGCGCCAGCAGCCAAGACGTGCTAGCGGGAGGAGTCTACGAGCAGTACTTC.

This rearrangement joins TRBV5-1 to TRBJ2-2; no clear D. The CDR3 covers 16 residues. Trimming took off 0 bases at V and 5 bases at J, with 14 bases between the two ends. CDR1 SGHRS and CDR2 YFSETQ come from the germline V gene. DNA for the CDR3: TGCGCCAGCAGCTTGGCCCAGGTCCAAGCGACCGGGGAGCTGTTTTTT. The encoded protein is CASSLAQVQATGELFF.

V gene TRBV25-1 combines with J gene TRBJ2-7; 9 nucleotides line up with TRBD1. Germline V gene data show CDR1 as MGHDK and CDR2 as SYGVNS. The length of the CDR3 is 17 residues. V trimming: 2 bases; J trimming: 0 bases; junction bases outside the gene matches: 8. In DNA, the CDR3 is TGTGCCAGCAGTGAACAACCACAGGGGGCTAGCTCCTACGAGCAGTACTTC. Protein: CASSEQPQGASSYEQYF.

This chain links TRBV20-1 with TRBJ2-7, with 8 nucleotides matching TRBD1. Germline-derived CDR1 and CDR2 are DFQATT and SNEGSKA (reference sequence). This CDR3 is built from 13 residues. V dropped 5 bases and J dropped 6; count of bases not matched to a gene: 9. CDR3: CSAPSGGWGEQYF. CDR3 sequence (DNA): TGCAGTGCTCCCTCAGGGGGCTGGGGCGAGCAGTACTTC.

The chain combines TRBV6-5 with TRBJ1-3, with D possibly matching TRBD1 (5 bases). Germline CDR1 MNHEY, CDR2 SVGAGI. CDR3 length: 15 residues. With 0 bases removed from V and 4 bases from J, the gap between germline ends came to 10 bases. The CDR3 DNA is TGTGCCAGCAGTTACTCGGGCAGGGCGGGAAACACCATATATTTT. Its translation: CASSYSGRAGNTIYF.

The rearrangement links TRBV6-6 to TRBJ1-1; the match to TRBD1 covers 9 bases. The CDR3 runs 15 residues. Trimming removed 8 bases from V and 5 bases from J; junction bases left unmatched: 12. Germline CDR1 MNHNY, CDR2 SVGAGI (reference sequence). The CDR3 nucleotides are TGTGCCAGCCTCCCCCGGCGACAGGGGGGGACTGAAGCTTTCTTT. Its protein is CASLPRRQGGTEAFF.

V is TRBV27 and J is TRBJ2-7; 15 bases map to TRBD2. Per germline, CDR1 MNHEY and CDR2 SMNVEV (reference sequence). V trimming: 11 bases; J trimming: 1 base; junction bases outside the gene matches: 9. The CDR3 is 16 residues long. CDR3 protein: CAPGLAGGRVSYEQYF. The CDR3 nucleotides read TGTGCCCCGGGACTAGCGGGAGGACGGGTTTCCTACGAGCAGTACTTC.

This clonotype was detected only a few times. The chain carries TRBV28 and TRBJ2-5, with TRBD1 matching 8 bases. J was trimmed by 11 bases and V by 3 bases; bases with no gene match: 17. This CDR3 contains 16 residues. Germline V lookup: CDR1 MDHEN, CDR2 SYDVKM. The CDR3: CASSFLLTQGAHEQYF. The CDR3 coding sequence is TGTGCCAGCAGTTTTCTCCTTACCCAGGGGGCGCATGAGCAGTACTTC.

This clonotype was observed a handful of times. V gene TRBV20-1 combines with J gene TRBJ2-3, with TRBD2 matching 8 bases. The CDR3 totals 16 residues. CDR1 DFQATT and CDR2 SNEGSKA come from the germline V gene (reference sequence). Losses at the gene ends were 0 bases for V and 1 base for J; bases not matched to a gene: 6. The CDR3 DNA reads TGCAGTGCTAGAGAGGCCCCAGCGGGAGGCACAGATACGCAGTATTTT. Protein product: CSAREAPAGGTDTQYF.

The rearrangement links TRBV7-9 to TRBJ1-5; D not certain. This CDR3 region has 13 residues. V lost 5 bases and J 3 bases, leaving 8 bases between the germline ends. CDR1 is SEHNR and CDR2 is FQNEAQ in the germline V gene (reference sequence). CDR3 coding DNA: TGTGCCAGCAGCCATTCCCCCAATCAGCCCCAGCATTTT. Its protein is CASSHSPNQPQHF.

This chain connects TRBV20-1 to TRBJ1-2, with D hard to call. Germline CDR1 DFQATT, CDR2 SNEGSKA (reference sequence). CDR3 length equals 12 residues. V lost 1 base to trimming and J lost 12 bases, with 15 bases between them. The chain's CDR3 is CSARGGGKVDTF. The CDR3 region has the DNA TGCAGTGCTAGAGGAGGAGGGAAGGTGGACACCTTC.

This clonotype has only a few counts. The chain links TRBV29-1 to TRBJ2-2; 7 positions match TRBD1. The CDR3 runs to 12 residues. Trimming took 4 bases from V and 6 from J; bases not matched to a gene: 2. Germline V lookup: CDR1 SQVTM, CDR2 ANQGSEA. CDR3 nucleotide sequence: TGCAGCGTTGCAGGGGGAGCCGGGGAGCTGTTTTTT. It yields the protein CSVAGGAGELFF.

V usage is TRBV4-1 and J usage is TRBJ2-1, with D perhaps matching TRBD2 (6 bases). Germline-derived CDR1 and CDR2 are MGHRA and YSYEKL. V was pared by 4 bases and J by 9 bases, with 19 bases between. There are 15 residues in the CDR3. CDR3 in DNA: TGCGCCAGCAGCCTCTTGGGACTGGCTCCAGGTGAGCAGTTCTTC. Translating it yields CASSLLGLAPGEQFF.

The genes are TRBV18 and TRBJ2-7; 8 positions match TRBD1. The closer fit of TRBJ2-5 to the DNA end suggests the J call may be wrong. The CDR3 is 15 residues long. Looked up from germline, CDR1 is KGHSH and CDR2 is LQKENI. In DNA, the CDR3 is TGTGCCAGCTCACCTTACGACAGGGGCGTTGAGACCCAGTACTTC. Amino acids: CASSPYDRGVETQYF.

The V and J genes are TRBV7-9 and TRBJ1-2, with D possibly TRBD1 on 5 matching bases. V was clipped by 0 bases and J by 8 bases, with 19 bases between them. This CDR3 comprises 16 residues. Germline V lookup: CDR1 SEHNR, CDR2 FQNEAQ (reference sequence). As DNA, the CDR3 is TGTGCCAGCAGCTTAGCAGGGGCGACCGCTGAGGAGGGCTACACCTTC. Translation: CASSLAGATAEEGYTF.

This clonotype was detected only a few times. The J gene is TRBJ2-1, the V gene TRBV3-1; unclear D gene. The germline V gene encodes CDR1 LGHDT and CDR2 YNNKEL (reference sequence). Trimming cost V 6 bases and J 5 bases, with 14 bases left between them. The CDR3 is 14 residues long. The CDR3 region has the DNA TGTGCCAGCAGAGCTTCCAGCGTCGACAATGAGCAGTTCTTC. As protein: CASRASSVDNEQFF.

As regards this clonotype: Given a much more abundant clone one base away, this may be a read error. The chain couples TRBV12-3 or TRBV12-4 to TRBJ2-3, with D hard to call. CDR3 length equals 12 residues. The CDR3 sequence is CASSANTDTRYF. The CDR3 DNA follows: TGTGCCAGCAGTGCAAACACAGATACGCGGTATTTT.

The rearrangement uses TRBV4-2 and TRBJ2-7, with a possible D match to TRBD2 (6 bases). The V and J ends lost 0 bases and 4 bases respectively, with 25 bases between them. Per germline, CDR1 LGHNA and CDR2 YNFKEQ. The CDR3 has 19 amino acids. The CDR3 nucleotides are TGTGCCAGCAGCCAAGAGGGACTCTTGGGGAGTCCCAAGGTGTACGAGCAGTACTTC. Translated: CASSQEGLLGSPKVYEQYF.

V usage is TRBV20-1 and J usage is TRBJ2-7, with D perhaps assigned TRBD1 or TRBD2 (6 bases each). Germline CDR1 DFQATT, CDR2 SNEGSKA (reference sequence). Trimming stripped 1 base from V and 2 bases from J, with 12 bases between. This CDR3 has 14 residues. In DNA form, the CDR3 reads TGCAGTGCTAGAGTCGAGGGGGAGGCCTACGAGCAGTACTTC. Amino acid sequence: CSARVEGEAYEQYF.

The DNA for the CDR3 is TGTGCCAGCCCGACAGGGGGAGGAAACTATGGCTACACCTTC. Its protein is CASPTGGGNYGYTF. The J gene is TRBJ1-2, the V gene TRBV12-3 or TRBV12-4; 9 bases map to TRBD1. V shed 8 bases, J shed 2 bases, and the junction held 6 bases outside the gene matches. The CDR3 runs 14 residues.

The chain combines TRBV9 with TRBJ2-5; 11 bases match TRBD2. The CDR3 runs to 15 residues. After removal of 4 bases from V and 3 bases from J, the junction contained 5 bases not matched to a gene. Per the germline V gene, CDR1 is SGDLS and CDR2 is YYNGEE. The DNA of the CDR3 is TGTGCCAGCAGCCCGGGACTAGCGGAAAAAGAGACCCAGTACTTC. Protein product: CASSPGLAEKETQYF.

This clonotype was counted a few times. V and J are TRBV10-3 and TRBJ2-2; 13 bases line up with TRBD2. Germline V gives CDR1 ENHRY, CDR2 SYGVKD. V dropped 8 bases and J dropped 2; count of bases not matched to a gene: 5. The CDR3 is 16 residues long. This CDR3 reads CAISRLAGGNTGELFF. Written as DNA, the CDR3 is TGTGCCATCTCCAGACTAGCGGGAGGAAACACCGGGGAGCTGTTTTTT.

The gene calls are TRBV5-1 and TRBJ2-7; D remains ambiguous. The CDR3 loop spans 14 amino acids. V lost 0 bases to trimming and J lost 5 bases, with 12 bases between them. From germline, CDR1 is SGHRS and CDR2 YFSETQ. The DNA of the CDR3 is TGCGCCAGCAGCTTGGGGAATTTGGGCGACGAGCAGTACTTC. Translation gives CASSLGNLGDEQYF.